These 27 T cell receptor beta chains were sequenced from one sample in a study of molecular identifiers for immune sequencing clone quantification. TCRdb fed the PCR reads into MiXCR, producing one record per CDR3 protein. In the table there are a few hundred thousand distinct CDR3 sequences, 20% to 25% of which are singletons. The source material was naive CD8+ T cells from blood, with Jurkat cell RNA spiked in. Subset described: FACS-sorted CD8+CD4-CCR7+CD45RA+ naive T cells. The receptor source for this set is a human donor in good health. Some libraries in this study had Jurkat cell RNA spiked in.

This clonotype has ten or more counts. This chain joins TRBV5-4 and TRBJ2-7; D perhaps matches TRBD2 (5 bases). V was trimmed by 4 bases and J by 7 bases, leaving 21 bases between them. Germline CDR1 and CDR2: SGHNT and YYREEE (reference sequence). The CDR3 loop spans 15 amino acids. Here the CDR3 DNA reads TGTGCCAGCAGCATCACCGGGAACCCTACTTCAGAGCAGTACTTC. Translated, it gives CASSITGNPTSEQYF.

V usage is TRBV9 and J usage is TRBJ1-1; TRBD1 is a possible D gene (5 bases). The CDR3 runs 14 residues. The V gene lost 4 bases and the J gene lost 6 bases, with 16 bases spanning the gap. Germline CDR1 is SGDLS and CDR2 is YYNGEE. CDR3 in amino acids: CASSLGTGTAEAFF. The CDR3 DNA sequence: TGTGCCAGCAGCCTGGGGACGGGGACGGCTGAAGCTTTCTTT.

This clonotype was counted ten times or more. The rearrangement joins TRBV9 to TRBJ2-2, with a weak D call TRBD1 (6 bases). CDR1 SGDLS and CDR2 YYNGEE come from the germline V gene. Trimming took off 0 bases at V and 7 bases at J, with 16 bases between the two ends. The length of the CDR3 is 16 residues. The CDR3 region is CASSVEQGSGIGELFF. The CDR3 coding sequence is TGTGCCAGCAGCGTAGAGCAGGGGTCGGGTATCGGGGAGCTGTTTTTT.

This clonotype was found many times. The chain recombines TRBV27 with TRBJ1-6, with D maybe TRBD1 (5 bases). CDR3 length: 14 residues. The ends were cut back, 6 bases at V and 8 bases at J, with 14 bases in the middle. The germline CDR1 and CDR2 sequences are MNHEY and SMNVEV (reference sequence). The DNA of the CDR3 is TGTGCCAGCAGCCCAGGGAGGGGCTATTCACCCCTCCACTTT. Amino acid sequence: CASSPGRGYSPLHF.

Worth noting for this clonotype: The junction shows a germline mismatch at one end, possibly a read error. The chain combines TRBV7-9 with TRBJ2-1; 10 bases map to TRBD2. Germline CDR1 is SEHNR and CDR2 is FQNEAQ (reference sequence). This CDR3 is built from 15 residues. CDR3 sequence reads: CASSLGLAGDNERFF. The CDR3 DNA reads as TGTGCCAGCAGCTTAGGACTAGCGGGCGATAATGAGCGGTTCTTC.

This clonotype was seen repeatedly, ten times or more. The J gene is TRBJ2-7, the V gene TRBV27; 8 nucleotides agree with TRBD1. The ends lost 3 bases at V and 5 bases at J; junction bases unmatched: 6. The CDR3 has 14 residues. Germline V gives CDR1 MNHEY, CDR2 SMNVEV (reference sequence). CDR3 sequence (DNA): TGTGCCAGCAGTTTTTTTCAGGGGGCCAACGAGCAGTACTTC. Its translation: CASSFFQGANEQYF.

V and J are TRBV27 and TRBJ1-6; D not certain. Trimming pared 2 bases from V and 0 bases from J, leaving 11 bases between. Germline CDR1 is MNHEY and CDR2 is SMNVEV (reference sequence). This CDR3 has 17 amino acids. CDR3 in DNA: TGTGCCAGCAGTTTAAGGAGGGCAAGCTCCTATAATTCACCCCTCCACTTT. This sequence encodes CASSLRRASSYNSPLHF.

The chain uses TRBV2 and TRBJ1-1, with D unresolved. The CDR3 sequence is 13 residues long. Trimming removed 10 bases from V and 0 bases from J, with 12 bases in between. CDR1 SNHLY and CDR2 FYNNEI come from the germline V gene. The CDR3 coding sequence is TGTGCCAAGGCCGGGCCCATGAACACTGAAGCTTTCTTT. Translation gives CAKAGPMNTEAFF.

On this clonotype: In this CDR3 the conserved last residue, phenylalanine or tryptophan, is missing, so a read error is likely. V is TRBV7-2 and J is TRBJ1-1; D uncertain. The CDR3 totals 13 residues. Trimming stripped 3 bases from V and 4 bases from J, with 9 bases between. Per germline, CDR1 SGHTA and CDR2 FQGNSA. CDR3 loop: CASSLGLGTEAFL. The CDR3 DNA reads TGTGCCAGCAGCTTGGGTCTGGGCACTGAAGCTTTCCTT.

This clonotype was recorded a few times. A junction boundary mismatches the germline segment, possibly from a read error. The chain uses TRBV14 and TRBJ2-1, with D hard to call. Germline CDR1 and CDR2: SGHDN and FVKESK. The CDR3 is 13 amino acids. CDR3 residues: CVSSQAMRNEQFF. The CDR3 region has the DNA TGTGTCAGCAGCCAAGCAATGAGGAATGAGCAGTTCTTC.

As regards this clonotype: A much larger clone sits a single nucleotide away, making a read error possible. V is TRBV7-9 and J is TRBJ1-1; D uncertain. Germline CDR1 is SEHNR and CDR2 is FQNEAQ (reference sequence). The CDR3 runs to 11 residues. The CDR3 sequence is CASSLDFEAYF. CDR3 sequence (DNA): TGTGCCAGCAGCTTAGACTTTGAAGCTTACTTT.

This clonotype was seen more than once but under ten times. The J gene is TRBJ2-2, the V gene TRBV6-2 or TRBV6-3; 9 bases are a match to TRBD2. The CDR3 covers 19 residues. Per germline, CDR1 MNHEY and CDR2 SVGEGT. Trimming removed 2 bases from V and 5 bases from J; junction bases left unmatched: 15. The CDR3: CASSYVAGGVRLRTGELFF. The CDR3 coding sequence is TGTGCCAGCAGTTACGTGGCGGGAGGGGTCCGATTAAGGACCGGGGAGCTGTTTTTT.

This clonotype has at least ten counts. This chain connects TRBV29-1 to TRBJ1-2, with no clear D. There are 14 residues in the CDR3. Trimming pared 4 bases from V and 4 bases from J, leaving 16 bases between. The germline CDR1 and CDR2 sequences are SQVTM and ANQGSEA. The DNA for the CDR3 is TGCAGCGTTGGTTCACCGGACGGTAGCTATGGCTACACCTTC. Amino acid sequence: CSVGSPDGSYGYTF.

V and J are TRBV7-9 and TRBJ2-5; weak D call: TRBD2 (5 bases). The CDR3 loop spans 16 amino acids. The germline V gene encodes CDR1 SEHNR and CDR2 FQNEAQ (reference sequence). Trimming removed 0 bases at V and 0 bases at J, with 11 bases between. The CDR3 sequence: CASSLAGSVYQETQYF. In DNA, the CDR3 is TGTGCCAGCAGCTTAGCAGGTAGCGTTTACCAAGAGACCCAGTACTTC.

The chain recombines TRBV4-1 with TRBJ2-5; 8 bases agree with TRBD2. V shed 1 base, J shed 7 bases, and the junction held 17 bases outside the gene matches. This CDR3 is built from 18 residues. Per the germline V gene, CDR1 is MGHRA and CDR2 is YSYEKL. CDR3 in amino acids: CASSQGPGLAGKGGTQYF. The CDR3 DNA follows: TGCGCCAGCAGCCAAGGCCCTGGCCTAGCGGGCAAAGGGGGGACCCAGTACTTC.

Remarks on this clonotype: A much larger clone sits a single nucleotide away, making a read error possible. The chain carries TRBV5-8 and TRBJ1-1; TRBD1 agrees at 7 bases. The CDR3 loop spans 17 amino acids. Germline CDR1 reads SGHTS; CDR2 reads YDEGEE. V was clipped by 4 bases and J by 3 bases; unmatched bases: 15. DNA for the CDR3: TGTGCCAGCAGCGCCTCAAGACAGGGAATGAAGGACACTGAAGCTTTCTTT. Translating it yields CASSASRQGMKDTEAFF.

This clonotype was observed at least ten times. This chain connects TRBV5-4 to TRBJ1-1; D unclear. The CDR3 is 15 amino acids. Trimming removed 4 bases from V and 2 bases from J, with 15 bases in between. The V gene's germline CDR1 is SGHNT and CDR2 YYREEE (reference sequence). The CDR3 coding sequence is TGTGCCAGCAGCCCCTCTCCAGATCCAAACACTGAAGCTTTCTTT. It specifies CASSPSPDPNTEAFF.

This clonotype was counted a few times. The J gene is TRBJ2-7, the V gene TRBV9, with a possible D match to TRBD1 (6 bases). The V end was cut by 4 bases, the J end by 6 bases, with 14 bases between. Germline CDR1 SGDLS, CDR2 YYNGEE. The CDR3 is 13 amino acids. The CDR3 DNA sequence: TGTGCCAGCAGCACAAACAGGGAAACCGAGCAGTACTTC. It specifies CASSTNRETEQYF.

This clonotype was seen repeatedly, ten times or more. CDR3 in DNA: TGCGCCAGCAGCCCCGGACTAATAGAAGAGACCCAGTACTTC. It is translated as CASSPGLIEETQYF. The rearrangement uses TRBV4-1 and TRBJ2-5, with a tentative D call TRBD2 (6 bases). The germline gives CDR1 MGHRA, CDR2 YSYEKL. V was trimmed by 4 bases and J by 3 bases, leaving 12 bases between them. The CDR3 is 14 amino acids.

This clonotype was picked up many times. The genes are TRBV14 and TRBJ2-3; TRBD1 is a possible D gene (5 bases). This CDR3 has 14 residues. Looked up from germline, CDR1 is SGHDN and CDR2 is FVKESK. Deletions cut 2 bases from V and 6 bases from J, with 12 bases between. The CDR3 DNA reads as TGTGCCAGCAGCCAAACTGGTTCAGGGGATACGCAGTATTTT. Translated: CASSQTGSGDTQYF. The variable domain in full, completed from reference TRBV14 and TRBJ2-3, reads EAGVTQFPSHSVIEKGQTVTLRCDPISGHDNLYWYRRVMGKEIKFLLHFVKESKQDESGMPNNRFLAERTGGTYSTLKVQPAELEDSGVYFCASSQTGSGDTQYFGPGTRLTVL.

The V call is TRBV9, the J call TRBJ2-1; D gene uncertain. Trimming removed 0 bases from V and 4 bases from J, with 8 bases in between. The CDR3 covers 14 residues. Per germline, CDR1 SGDLS and CDR2 YYNGEE. The CDR3 DNA is TGTGCCAGCAGCGTAGTTGGAGTATACAATGAGCAGTTCTTC. Protein sequence: CASSVVGVYNEQFF.

The rearrangement links TRBV13 to TRBJ1-6; 9 bases map to TRBD1. CDR1 is PRHDT, CDR2 FYEKMQ, per germline (reference sequence). J lost 7 bases, V lost 5 bases, and 9 bases had no gene match. CDR3 length equals 16 residues. This CDR3 is CASSPHPGTGNSPLHF. The CDR3 DNA sequence: TGTGCCAGCAGCCCCCACCCCGGGACAGGGAATTCACCCCTCCACTTT.

This CDR3 reads CASSPMGDNYGYTF. DNA for the CDR3: TGCGCCAGCAGCCCTATGGGAGATAACTATGGCTACACCTTC. The chain links TRBV4-3 to TRBJ1-2; D unclear. The CDR3 sequence is 14 residues long. Germline CDR1 and CDR2: LGHNA and YSLEER. V was cut by 4 bases and J by 1 base, with 10 bases left in between.

This clonotype was recorded a few times. The DNA of the CDR3 is TGTGCCAGCAGCTTCCGGGAAAGGGCTGAAGCTTTCTTT. This codes for CASSFRERAEAFF. This chain links TRBV11-2 with TRBJ1-1, with D unclear. The CDR3 has 13 amino acids. CDR1 SGHAT and CDR2 FQNNGV come from the germline V gene. Trimming took 3 bases from V and 6 from J, leaving 11 bases between them.

J is TRBJ2-1 and V is TRBV30; possibly TRBD2 for D (7 bases). The germline V gene encodes CDR1 GTSNPN and CDR2 SVGIG (reference sequence). The CDR3 is made up of 16 amino acids. V dropped 3 bases and J dropped 8 bases, with 23 bases sitting between them. The CDR3 spells CAWRDSPRGGFDEQFF. The CDR3, as DNA: TGTGCCTGGAGAGACAGTCCAAGGGGGGGTTTCGATGAGCAGTTCTTC.

About this clonotype: Its ends do not fully match the called genes, so a read error is possible. The rearrangement joins TRBV12-3 or TRBV12-4 to TRBJ1-2; TRBD1 aligns across 7 bases. This CDR3 region has 15 residues. CDR3 nucleotides: TGTGCCAGCAGTTTAGATCCAGGGGGGTCTGATGGCTGCACCTTC. Its protein product is CASSLDPGGSDGCTF.

This clonotype was counted many times. The chain combines TRBV7-9 with TRBJ2-7, with D perhaps being TRBD1 or TRBD2 (5 bases each). Germline V gene lookup returns CDR1 SEHNR and CDR2 FQNEAQ (reference sequence). There are 13 residues in the CDR3. Trimming pared 5 bases from V and 2 bases from J, leaving 10 bases between. For the CDR3, the DNA is TGTGCCAGCAGCGACCCGGGACCCTACGAGCAGTACTTC. Protein sequence: CASSDPGPYEQYF.